The present T cell receptor beta chain was sequenced within a study of T cells in Graves' hyperthyroidism and ophthalmopathy. The overall study: Peripheral blood draws took place at initial diagnosis, ahead of any treatment.

General study findings and limits: Most thyroid clonotypes expanded above 0.001 were also detected in blood. In the analysis, a 13 V-J model separated ophthalmopathy from stable hyperthyroidism.

Germline values: CDR1 KGHSH, CDR2 LQKENI. V lost 1 base and J lost 5, with 6 bases in between. CDR3 length equals 13 residues. About this clonotype itself: Its antigen remains unidentified.

Authors of the study amplified TCR beta CDR3 regions from RNA transcripts. Using the HTBI primer set, a first-round RT-PCR was run on the TCR CDR3. TCRdb itself ran the multiplex PCR reads through MiXCR, one entry per CDR3 protein. This table holds hundreds of thousands of distinct CDR3 sequences, around 15% found once. Sequencing was performed on blood. The receptor was derived from a man between 18 and 29 years old with Graves' ophthalmopathy. This sequence joins TRBV18 and TRBJ2-1; unclear D gene. Here the CDR3 DNA reads TGTGCCAGCTCACCACTCATCGACAATGAGCAGTTCTTC. It is translated as CASSPLIDNEQFF.